This T cell receptor beta chain was recovered during a study of T cell responses to AZD1222 COVID-19 vaccine. A note on this clone: Its target is not known.

Only in-frame clones appear in the TCRdb table, and some are missing; sequencing was by immunoSEQ multiplex PCR. The sample holds some 110,000 clones, roughly nine tenths seen once. Points from the study as a whole: Seropositive status at baseline applied to only a handful of AZD1222 recipients. White British ancestry dominated among donors, who included more females, and clonal diversity was possibly underestimated. Vaccine-associated CD4 TCRs ranged over spike, dominating at 160-218 and 743-854.

The V and J ends lost 5 bases and 6 bases respectively, with 7 bases between them. Germline assignment: CDR1 MDHEN and CDR2 SYDVKM. This CDR3 has 12 amino acids. The V and J genes are TRBV28 and TRBJ2-2, with D hard to call. This TCR was sampled from an adult in good health. The input for sequencing was peripheral blood, taken on day 0 of AZD1222 vaccination. CDR3 region: CASSRFPGELFF. The CDR3 DNA follows: TGTGCCAGCAGTCGTTTTCCCGGGGAGCTGTTTTTT.